The 18 T cell receptor beta chains below were found in one sample sequenced in a study of blood T cell repertoires in COVID-19. The method was immunoSEQ multiplex PCR; TCRdb's version includes in-frame clones alone and lacks a portion of them. The profile covers some 210,000 clones, with 88% appearing a single time and roughly 6.2% taken by the ten largest. The specimen sequenced was peripheral blood. The receptors originated from a woman aged 40-49 years who had recovered from COVID-19.

This clone came up a few times. V is TRBV6-1 and J is TRBJ2-7; no firm D call. The CDR3 is made up of 15 amino acids. Per germline, CDR1 MNHNS and CDR2 SASEGT. V was pared by 0 bases and J by 4 bases, with 13 bases between. CDR3 DNA sequence: TGTGCCAGCAGTGAAGCTTACGGGTCGGATTACGAGCAGTACTTC. It translates to CASSEAYGSDYEQYF.

This clone showed up just once. The V gene is TRBV4-2, the J gene TRBJ2-1, with TRBD1 matching over 7 bases. Germline CDR1 reads LGHNA; CDR2 reads YNFKEQ. After removal of 4 bases from V and 6 bases from J, the junction contained 12 bases not matched to a gene. The length of the CDR3 is 16 residues. The CDR3 region has the DNA TGTGCCAGCAGCCGTACAGGGGCGGAAGGGGCCAATGAGCAGTTCTTC. Translating gives CASSRTGAEGANEQFF.

This clone was recorded once. This rearrangement joins TRBV19 to TRBJ2-3; TRBD2 matches at 7 bases. Germline V gene lookup returns CDR1 LNHDA and CDR2 SQIVND (reference sequence). J lost 3 bases, V lost 5 bases, and 5 bases had no gene match. This CDR3 has 14 residues. CDR3 loop: CASSGLAETDTQYF. Here the CDR3 DNA reads TGTGCCAGTAGTGGGCTAGCGGAAACAGATACGCAGTATTTT.

The chain links TRBV4-1 to TRBJ2-1; 10 bases line up with TRBD2. Germline values: CDR1 MGHRA, CDR2 YSYEKL. Trimming took 0 bases from V and 5 from J; bases not matched to a gene: 13. The CDR3 is made up of 19 amino acids. In DNA form, the CDR3 reads TGCGCCAGCAGCCAAGATCGCCCTCCTCTAGCGGGAGTAGACAATGAGCAGTTCTTC. Translated, it gives CASSQDRPPLAGVDNEQFF.

The chain has TRBV5-1 and TRBJ2-1; D gene ambiguous. The germline V gene has CDR1 SGHRS and CDR2 YFSETQ. The CDR3 consists of 11 residues. V was trimmed by 5 bases and J by 8 bases, leaving 8 bases between them. DNA for the CDR3: TGCGCCAGCAGAACGGAGTATGAGCAGTTCTTC. Translation gives CASRTEYEQFF. Filled out from reference TRBV5-1 and TRBJ2-1, the complete variable domain reads KAGVTQTPRYLIKTRGQQVTLSCSPISGHRSVSWYQQTPGQGLQFLFEYFSETQRNKGNFPGRFSGRQFSNSRSEMNVSTLELGDSALYLCASRTEYEQFFGPGTRLTVL.

V gene TRBV7-8 combines with J gene TRBJ2-1; TRBD2 aligns across 7 bases. Germline V CDR1 and CDR2: SGHVS, FQNEAQ. J lost 1 base, V lost 2 bases, and 5 bases had no gene match. The CDR3 runs 16 residues. CDR3 DNA: TGTGCCAGCAGCTTATCCGCGGGAGTTTCCTACAATGAGCAGTTCTTC. Protein product: CASSLSAGVSYNEQFF.

A few counts support this clone. The chain is built from TRBV30 and TRBJ1-5, with D maybe TRBD1 (5 bases). V was shortened by 2 bases and J by 1 base, with 18 bases between the two germline ends. CDR1 and CDR2 from the germline V gene are GTSNPN and SVGIG (reference sequence). This CDR3 is 17 amino acids long. DNA for the CDR3: TGTGCCTGGAGTCCGTCGGGACTTTTTCGCAGCAATCAGCCCCAGCATTTT. This sequence encodes CAWSPSGLFRSNQPQHF.

The chain combines TRBV3-1 (or the pseudogene TRBV3-2) with TRBJ1-1; D call uncertain. From germline, CDR1 is LGHDT and CDR2 YNNKEL (reference sequence). The germline V and J ends were trimmed by 3 bases and 0 bases, with 8 bases remaining between them. The CDR3 is 14 residues long. The CDR3 bases are TGTGCCAGCAGCCAGGTAGCCGTGAACACTGAAGCTTTCTTT. Amino acid sequence: CASSQVAVNTEAFF.

V usage is TRBV9 and J usage is TRBJ2-7; 8 bases fit TRBD2. Germline CDR1 SGDLS, CDR2 YYNGEE. J gave up 3 bases and V 0 bases, and 5 bases lay outside the gene matches. The CDR3 extends over 15 amino acids. In DNA form, the CDR3 reads TGTGCCAGCAGCGTAGCAAGCGGGAGTTACTACGAGCAGTACTTC. The encoded protein is CASSVASGSYYEQYF.

J is TRBJ1-2 and V is TRBV28, with D unclear. The CDR3 covers 14 residues. Trimming shortened V by 6 bases and J by 8 bases, and 19 bases separated the two germline ends. Germline loops: CDR1 MDHEN, CDR2 SYDVKM. In DNA form, the CDR3 reads TGTGCCAGCAGAGCTCCAGAGGGATTTAGCGGCTACACCTTC. This encodes CASRAPEGFSGYTF.

The chain carries TRBV23-1 and TRBJ1-4; D perhaps matches TRBD1 (5 bases). TRBV23-1 counts as an open reading frame of uncertain function. Between the trimmed V and J ends, which lost 2 bases and 4 bases, there was a span of 11 bases. CDR3 length equals 15 residues. CDR3 sequence: CASSQAKRGNEKLFF. CDR3 coding DNA: TGCGCCAGCAGTCAAGCAAAAAGGGGTAATGAAAAACTGTTTTTT.

The chain employs TRBV7-2 and TRBJ2-5; D is ambiguous. The CDR3 runs to 12 residues. V gave up 4 bases and J gave up 3 bases, with 6 bases separating them. In germline, CDR1 is SGHTA, CDR2 FQGNSA. The CDR3: CASSSPEETQYF. The CDR3 nucleotides are TGTGCCAGCAGCTCCCCGGAAGAGACCCAGTACTTC. Together with reference TRBV7-2 and TRBJ2-5, the CDR3 gives the full variable domain: GAGVSQSPSNKVTEKGKDVELRCDPISGHTALYWYRQSLGQGLEFLIYFQGNSAPDKSGLPSDRFSAERTGGSVSTLTIQRTQQEDSAVYLCASSSPEETQYFGPGTRLLVL.

The chain combines TRBV19 with TRBJ1-2; D is uncertain. The CDR3 spans 14 residues. V gave up 7 bases and J gave up 4 bases, with 16 bases separating them. Germline V gene lookup returns CDR1 LNHDA and CDR2 SQIVND (reference sequence). The CDR3 is CASTTAEGGYGYTF. The CDR3 DNA is TGTGCCAGTACCACGGCTGAGGGCGGCTATGGCTACACCTTC.

The chain is built from TRBV2 and TRBJ2-1; TRBD2 is a possible D gene (5 bases). Germline CDR1 and CDR2: SNHLY and FYNNEI. The CDR3 has 12 residues. Trimming cost V 6 bases and J 15 bases, with 18 bases left between them. CDR3 DNA sequence: TGTGCCAGCAGGGTCACTAGTCGAGGATGGTTCTTC. It yields the protein CASRVTSRGWFF.

The chain carries TRBV29-1 and TRBJ1-2, with TRBD1 identical over 8 bases. The CDR3 runs to 13 residues. Unmatched junction bases numbered 9, after V lost 6 bases and J lost 6 bases. Germline-derived CDR1 and CDR2 are SQVTM and ANQGSEA. The CDR3 DNA is TGCAGCGTCATGACGGACAGGGCCGATGGCTACACCTTC. Amino acid sequence: CSVMTDRADGYTF.

The CDR3 DNA reads TGTGCCAGTAGTGGTAAACCCCGGGACAGGGCCTCTCAGCCCCAGCATTTT. Protein product: CASSGKPRDRASQPQHF. The chain uses TRBV19 and TRBJ1-5, with 9 bases lining up with TRBD1. The germline V gene encodes CDR1 LNHDA and CDR2 SQIVND (reference sequence). Losses at the gene ends were 5 bases for V and 6 bases for J; bases not matched to a gene: 14. The CDR3 runs 17 residues.

The V and J genes are TRBV11-1 and TRBJ1-1, with TRBD1 identical over 7 bases. Germline trimming cut 0 bases from V and 5 bases from J; bases unmatched to any gene: 9. The CDR3 loop spans 16 amino acids. Germline V gene lookup returns CDR1 SGHAT and CDR2 FQDESV (reference sequence). Here the CDR3 DNA reads TGTGCCAGCAGCTTAGCCGGCAGGGGGATGAGGACTGAAGCTTTCTTT. Protein sequence: CASSLAGRGMRTEAFF.

The chain carries TRBV5-5 and TRBJ1-1; no clear D. The V and J ends lost 4 bases and 4 bases respectively, with 14 bases between them. The CDR3 is 14 amino acids. Germline CDR1 reads SGHKS; CDR2 reads YYEKEE (reference sequence). The CDR3 sequence is CASSLGVISTEAFF. The CDR3 nucleotides are TGTGCCAGCAGCCTCGGGGTCATAAGCACTGAAGCTTTCTTT. The variable domain in full, with the rest retrieved from reference TRBV5-5 and TRBJ1-1, is DAGVTQSPTHLIKTRGQQVTLRCSPISGHKSVSWYQQVLGQGPQFIFQYYEKEERGRGNFPDRFSARQFPNYSSELNVNALLLGDSALYLCASSLGVISTEAFFGQGTRLTVV.